The TCR beta chain under discussion was sequenced for a study of blood T cell repertoires in COVID-19. The CDR3 covers 16 residues. The J segment lost 6 bases and the V segment lost 3 bases, leaving 9 bases of the junction unmatched. The germline V gene encodes CDR1 MNHNS and CDR2 SASEGT. Using immunoSEQ multiplex PCR, the repertoire was profiled, and TCRdb retains in-frame clones only, with some absent. The data show about 400,000 clones, roughly 90% seen once. The source is a woman in her twenties or thirties with active or convalescent COVID-19. The sample was peripheral blood. J is TRBJ1-4 and V is TRBV6-1; 8 bases map to TRBD1. For the CDR3, the DNA is TGTGCCAGCAGTGACCCAGCGACAGGGGTTCATGAAAAACTGTTTTTT. It is translated as CASSDPATGVHEKLFF.